One and the same sample provided the 21 T cell receptor beta chains below, sequenced in a study of Graves' ophthalmopathy and Graves' hyperthyroidism. TCR beta CDR3 amplification used RNA transcripts. First-round RT-PCR employed HTBI primers, with a second-round multiplex PCR after it. A single record per CDR3 protein comes from TCRdb applying MiXCR to the multiplex PCR reads. The data show over a million distinct CDR3 sequences, less than 45% seen once. Source material: peripheral blood or thyroid tissue (not recorded which). The receptor set was obtained from an adult man with Graves' hyperthyroidism.

This chain links TRBV15 with TRBJ1-6; 8 bases line up with TRBD1. CDR1 and CDR2 from the germline V gene are LNHNV and YYDKDF (reference sequence). V lost 2 bases and J lost 6; bases outside the gene matches: 9. The CDR3 sequence is 17 residues long. The CDR3: CATSRLAQGDSNSPLHF. CDR3 nucleotide sequence: TGTGCCACCAGCAGATTAGCACAGGGGGACTCTAATTCACCCCTCCACTTT.

CDR3 DNA sequence: TGTGCCTGGAGTGTATTGAACAGGGGCTATAATTCACCCCTCCACTTT. It yields the protein CAWSVLNRGYNSPLHF. The V call is TRBV30, the J call TRBJ1-6, with 7 bases that match TRBD1. V trimming: 0 bases; J trimming: 3 bases; junction bases outside the gene matches: 5. This CDR3 has 16 residues. In germline, CDR1 is GTSNPN, CDR2 SVGIG (reference sequence).

The rearrangement links TRBV11-1 to TRBJ2-5; TRBD1 aligns across 8 bases. The CDR3 sequence is 15 residues long. CDR1 is SGHAT, CDR2 FQDESV, per germline (reference sequence). The ends lost 4 bases at V and 7 bases at J; junction bases unmatched: 11. CDR3 nucleotide sequence: TGTGCCAGCAGCTCCGGGACAGGCCAGTCGGGGACCCAGTACTTC. Translating gives CASSSGTGQSGTQYF.

V gene TRBV29-1 combines with J gene TRBJ2-5; TRBD1 matches 10 bases. Trimming removed 8 bases from V and 5 bases from J; junction bases left unmatched: 5. This CDR3 has 12 amino acids. Germline assignment: CDR1 SQVTM and CDR2 ANQGSEA. The CDR3 bases are TGCAGCTTTAGGACAGGGGGGGAGACCCAGTACTTC. Its translation is CSFRTGGETQYF.

As for this clonotype: A much larger clone differs from this one at a single base, so this may be a read error. The rearrangement links TRBV2 to TRBJ1-2, with 8 bases identical to TRBD1. Germline V gene lookup returns CDR1 SNHLY and CDR2 FYNNEI. After removal of 4 bases from V and 2 bases from J, the junction contained 3 bases not matched to a gene. This CDR3 contains 14 residues. CDR3: CASSGQGPNYGYTF. The CDR3 region has the DNA TGTGCCAGCAGTGGACAGGGGCCCAACTATGGCTACACCTTC.

This sequence joins TRBV6-5 and TRBJ1-3; D unclear. Germline V gene lookup returns CDR1 MNHEY and CDR2 SVGAGI. V gave up 7 bases and J gave up 0 bases, with 7 bases separating them. There are 13 residues in the CDR3. CDR3 protein: CASKTYSGNTIYF. The CDR3 region has the DNA TGTGCCAGCAAAACCTACTCTGGAAACACCATATATTTT.

This clonotype occurred many times. The J gene is TRBJ1-6, the V gene TRBV11-2; 7 positions agree with TRBD1. Germline assignment: CDR1 SGHAT and CDR2 FQNNGV. Trimming removed 5 bases from V and 7 bases from J; junction bases left unmatched: 8. This CDR3 is 15 amino acids long. CDR3 residues: CASSETTGHNSPLHF. In DNA, the CDR3 is TGTGCCAGCAGCGAGACGACAGGGCACAATTCACCCCTCCACTTT. The variable domain in full, completed from reference TRBV11-2 and TRBJ1-6, reads EAGVAQSPRYKIIEKRQSVAFWCNPISGHATLYWYQQILGQGPKLLIQFQNNGVVDDSQLPKDRFSAERLKGVDSTLKIQPAKLEDSAVYLCASSETTGHNSPLHFGNGTRLTVT.

As for this clonotype: This could be a read error, since a much larger clone is one nucleotide away. The gene calls are TRBV12-3 or TRBV12-4 and TRBJ2-5; D unresolved. The CDR3 contains 15 residues. The CDR3, as DNA: TGTGCCAGCAGCCAACTTTGGGTGAGGCAAGAGTCCCAGTACTTC. Translated, it gives CASSQLWVRQESQYF.

This clonotype was counted once. The chain recombines TRBV11-2 with TRBJ2-7; TRBD2 agrees at 14 bases. The CDR3 is made up of 18 amino acids. The germline gives CDR1 SGHAT, CDR2 FQNNGV. The V and J ends lost 1 base and 7 bases, in that order; junction bases with no gene match: 12. In DNA, the CDR3 is TGTGCCAGCAGCTTAGGTTTTAACGATGGGACTAGCGGGAGAGAGCAGTACTTC. This translates into CASSLGFNDGTSGREQYF.

The chain links TRBV20-1 to TRBJ1-2; D possibly corresponds to TRBD1 (5 bases). V was pared by 7 bases and J by 8 bases, with 20 bases between. This CDR3 has 13 residues. CDR1 and CDR2 (germline): DFQATT, SNEGSKA (reference sequence). The CDR3 spells CSVDEGTARGYTF. DNA for the CDR3: TGCAGTGTAGACGAAGGGACCGCCCGGGGCTACACCTTC.

This clonotype has just a few counts. CDR3 protein: CATSRDLSGGNEKLFF. DNA for the CDR3: TGTGCCACCAGCAGAGATCTGTCCGGCGGGAATGAAAAACTGTTTTTT. The chain recombines TRBV15 with TRBJ1-4, with no clear D. The V gene's germline CDR1 is LNHNV and CDR2 YYDKDF (reference sequence). This CDR3 has 16 amino acids. V was trimmed by 0 bases and J by 5 bases, leaving 13 bases between them.

In its sample, this clonotype was seen many times. The chain recombines TRBV5-1 with TRBJ2-7; 9 bases are shared with TRBD1. Trimming cost V 2 bases and J 0 bases; bases outside gene matches: 6. Per the germline V gene, CDR1 is SGHRS and CDR2 is YFSETQ. CDR3 length: 16 residues. In DNA form, the CDR3 reads TGCGCCAGCAGCTTAAAACCGGGACAGGGCTCCTACGAGCAGTACTTC. It translates to CASSLKPGQGSYEQYF. The whole variable domain, remainder taken from reference TRBV5-1 and TRBJ2-7, is KAGVTQTPRYLIKTRGQQVTLSCSPISGHRSVSWYQQTPGQGLQFLFEYFSETQRNKGNFPGRFSGRQFSNSRSEMNVSTLELGDSALYLCASSLKPGQGSYEQYFGPGTRLTVT.

This clonotype occurred a few times. The DNA of the CDR3 is TGTGCCAGTCGATCCCCACAAGAGACCCAGTACTTC. It codes for CASRSPQETQYF. The chain recombines TRBV4-2 with TRBJ2-5, with D unclear. Germline V gene lookup returns CDR1 LGHNA and CDR2 YNFKEQ. CDR3 size: 12 residues. Trimming left V 9 bases short and J 2 bases short, with 10 bases between.

Comment on this clonotype: An end of the junction does not agree with germline; a read error may underlie this. The J gene is TRBJ2-5, the V gene TRBV20-1; tentative D call: TRBD2 (5 bases). This CDR3 contains 16 residues. Germline V lookup: CDR1 DFQATT, CDR2 SNEGSKA (reference sequence). The CDR3 nucleotides read TGTGTACTTCTGCGCAACTGCAGCGGTAGGACGGAGACCCAGTACTTC. This encodes CVLLRNCSGRTETQYF.

This chain joins TRBV7-8 and TRBJ2-2; D might be TRBD2 (6 bases). Trimming took 8 bases from V and 2 from J, leaving 18 bases between them. CDR1 and CDR2 from the germline V gene are SGHVS and FQNEAQ. The CDR3 length is 16 residues. In nucleotides, the CDR3 is TGTGCCAGCCAGGGCGGGACCCAGTTTAACACCGGGGAGCTGTTTTTT. Protein product: CASQGGTQFNTGELFF.

This clonotype has a count of ten or more. The chain joins TRBV20-1 to TRBJ2-7, with D possibly TRBD2 on 5 matching bases. V shed 3 bases and J shed 1 base, with 10 bases lying between them. This CDR3 has 13 amino acids. The germline V gene encodes CDR1 DFQATT and CDR2 SNEGSKA (reference sequence). DNA of the CDR3: TGCAGTGCTAGGGCGACTACTTCCTACGAGCAGTACTTC. Translating it yields CSARATTSYEQYF.

This clonotype was counted at least ten times. The chain joins TRBV24-1 to TRBJ2-7; no definite D call. Germline CDR1 KGHDR, CDR2 SFDVKD. This CDR3 contains 13 residues. V was shortened by 4 bases and J by 3 bases, with 9 bases between the two germline ends. For the CDR3, the DNA is TGTGCCACCAGTGACTCAAGATACTACGAGCAGTACTTC. As protein: CATSDSRYYEQYF.

The rearrangement uses TRBV11-3 and TRBJ2-2; 12 bases fit TRBD1. This CDR3 has 15 amino acids. The J segment lost 6 bases and the V segment lost 3 bases, leaving 2 bases of the junction unmatched. Germline-derived CDR1 and CDR2 are SGHNT and YENEEA. The CDR3 DNA sequence: TGTGCCAGCAGCTTTGGGACAGGGGGCGCCGGGGAGCTGTTTTTT. As protein: CASSFGTGGAGELFF.

This clonotype was seen ten or more times. This chain links TRBV12-3 or TRBV12-4 with TRBJ2-2; D is ambiguous. Trimming stripped 3 bases from V and 0 bases from J, with 5 bases between. CDR3 size: 14 residues. This CDR3 is CASSFTPNTGELFF. The CDR3, as DNA: TGTGCCAGCAGTTTTACTCCGAACACCGGGGAGCTGTTTTTT.

The chain links TRBV2 to TRBJ2-2; D may match TRBD1 or TRBD2 (6 bases each). The germline V and J ends were trimmed by 6 bases and 6 bases, with 17 bases remaining between them. From germline, CDR1 is SNHLY and CDR2 FYNNEI. This CDR3 spans 15 amino acids. CDR3 nucleotide sequence: TGTGCCAGCAGAGTGGGGGCCGGGAGTTCCGGGGAGCTGTTTTTT. Translating gives CASRVGAGSSGELFF.

This chain joins TRBV7-2 and TRBJ1-2; D not resolved. Germline V gene data show CDR1 as SGHTA and CDR2 as FQGNSA. CDR3 size: 11 residues. The V and J ends lost 11 bases and 4 bases respectively, with 11 bases between them. The CDR3 DNA follows: TGTGCCCGGCGGCGGAGCTATGGCTACACCTTC. The encoded protein is CARRRSYGYTF.